These 24 T cell receptor beta chains were all obtained from the same sample, sequenced in a study of regulatory T cells in long-lasting Graves disease. Documented time point: newly diagnosed GD, antithyroid drugs for less than 3 months. PBMC-derived RNA was used for the TCR library. Both iRepertoire HTBI primers and Arm-PCR of CDR3 regions were used to build the TCR beta libraries. TCRdb ran MiXCR on the multiplex PCR reads and lists one entry per CDR3 protein. The sample consists of some 460,000 distinct CDR3 sequences, 15% to 20% of them appearing once. The sample was also reused in another study, on T cells in Graves' hyperthyroidism and ophthalmopathy.

Specimen: peripheral blood mononuclear cells (PBMCs), collected at new diagnosis, from a patient treated with antithyroid drugs. The receptors shown here come from a man aged 40-50 years with Graves disease.

This clonotype was detected a few times. The gene calls are TRBV9 and TRBJ1-5, with 7 nucleotides matching TRBD1. From germline, CDR1 is SGDLS and CDR2 YYNGEE. This CDR3 has 14 amino acids. The ends lost 0 bases at V and 5 bases at J; junction bases unmatched: 2. CDR3 in amino acids: CASSVEGGYQPQHF. The CDR3, as DNA: TGTGCCAGCAGCGTAGAAGGGGGCTATCAGCCCCAGCATTTT.

This clonotype was seen many times. V usage is TRBV24-1 and J usage is TRBJ2-5; TRBD2 is a possible D gene (5 bases). The CDR3 consists of 15 residues. The germline V and J ends were trimmed by 2 bases and 1 base, with 10 bases remaining between them. CDR1 is KGHDR, CDR2 SFDVKD, per germline. The CDR3 region has the DNA TGTGCCACCAGTGATTACCCCGGACTCCAAGAGACCCAGTACTTC. This sequence encodes CATSDYPGLQETQYF.

Concerning this clonotype: A read error is possible here, since a much larger clone lies one base away. This sequence joins TRBV5-1 and TRBJ2-1; D is perhaps TRBD1 (6 bases). The CDR3 totals 13 residues. Germline CDR1 SGHRS, CDR2 YFSETQ. Here the CDR3 reads CTSSAVQGNEQFF. The CDR3 region has the DNA TGCACCAGCAGCGCCGTACAGGGCAATGAGCAGTTCTTC. Full variable domain (remainder filled in from reference TRBV5-1 and TRBJ2-1): KAGVTQTPRYLIKTRGQQVTLSCSPISGHRSVSWYQQTPGQGLQFLFEYFSETQRNKGNFPGRFSGRQFSNSRSEMNVSTLELGDSALYLCTSSAVQGNEQFFGPGTRLTVL.

The sample holds one count of this clonotype. CDR3 sequence reads: CAISTGLAGGSSSYNEQFF. CDR3 DNA sequence: TGTGCCATCAGTACGGGACTAGCGGGAGGATCCTCGTCCTACAATGAGCAGTTCTTC. The V and J genes are TRBV10-3 and TRBJ2-1, with 15 bases matching TRBD2. V shed 5 bases, J shed 1 base, and the junction held 9 bases outside the gene matches. The CDR3 sequence is 19 residues long. Germline-derived CDR1 and CDR2 are ENHRY and SYGVKD.

In regard to this clonotype: An end of the junction differs from the germline gene, which may be a read error. This rearrangement joins TRBV5-1 to TRBJ2-1; 11 positions match TRBD1. The CDR3 totals 15 residues. CDR1 is SGHRS, CDR2 YFSETQ, per germline. DNA of the CDR3: TGCGCCAGCAGTGACGCCGGACAGGGGGCTAATGTGCAGTTCTTC. Protein product: CASSDAGQGANVQFF. The full variable domain, with the rest looked up from reference TRBV5-1 and TRBJ2-1, is KAGVTQTPRYLIKTRGQQVTLSCSPISGHRSVSWYQQTPGQGLQFLFEYFSETQRNKGNFPGRFSGRQFSNSRSEMNVSTLELGDSALYLCASSDAGQGANVQFFGPGTRLTVL.

This clonotype was detected a few times. This CDR3 is missing its conserved last phenylalanine or tryptophan, likely due to a read error. The rearrangement links TRBV28 to TRBJ1-6; D is unclear. V was pared by 6 bases and J by 16 bases, with 13 bases between. The CDR3 has 11 amino acids. In germline, CDR1 is MDHEN, CDR2 SYDVKM. The CDR3: CASSSRGRLHL. For the CDR3, the DNA is TGTGCCAGCAGCTCCAGAGGGCGACTCCACCTT.

The chain is built from TRBV20-1 and TRBJ2-2; 7 bases agree with TRBD2. The CDR3 runs 15 residues. J gave up 2 bases and V 0 bases, and 3 bases lay outside the gene matches. Germline V CDR1 and CDR2: DFQATT, SNEGSKA (reference sequence). The CDR3, as DNA: TGCAGTGCTAGAGATCCTAGCGGTAACACCGGGGAGCTGTTTTTT. It yields the protein CSARDPSGNTGELFF.

This clonotype was counted at least ten times. The V gene is TRBV2, the J gene TRBJ1-1; D uncertain. The CDR3 covers 14 residues. Trimming shortened V by 4 bases and J by 4 bases, and 13 bases separated the two germline ends. Germline lookup yields CDR1 SNHLY and CDR2 FYNNEI. The CDR3 coding sequence is TGTGCCAGCAGTGTCCCGGCCGGAGGCACTGAAGCTTTCTTT. It encodes CASSVPAGGTEAFF. The variable domain in full, with the rest retrieved from reference TRBV2 and TRBJ1-1, is EPEVTQTPSHQVTQMGQEVILRCVPISNHLYFYWYRQILGQKVEFLVSFYNNEISEKSEIFDDQFSVERPDGSNFTLKIRSTKLEDSAMYFCASSVPAGGTEAFFGQGTRLTVV.

In this sample, this clonotype turned up many times. The chain is built from TRBV12-3 or TRBV12-4 and TRBJ2-2, with 8 bases that match TRBD1. The CDR3 is 15 amino acids. The junction had 5 bases not matched to a gene; V was cut back by 6 bases and J by 2 bases. In DNA form, the CDR3 reads TGTGCCAGCAGCCCGACAGGGGATAACACCGGGGAGCTGTTTTTT. It specifies CASSPTGDNTGELFF.

This clonotype was observed at least ten times. The rearrangement links TRBV20-1 to TRBJ1-6; D gene ambiguous. CDR1 is DFQATT and CDR2 is SNEGSKA in the germline V gene (reference sequence). This CDR3 comprises 15 residues. V was cut by 6 bases and J by 0 bases, with 12 bases left in between. Here the CDR3 DNA reads TGCAGTGCCAAACCGGGTAGCTCCTATAATTCACCCCTCCACTTT. It codes for CSAKPGSSYNSPLHF.

There are many counts of this clonotype. V and J are TRBV28 and TRBJ2-7, with 7 bases that match TRBD1. The CDR3 has 16 amino acids. Germline V CDR1 and CDR2: MDHEN, SYDVKM. J was trimmed by 4 bases and V by 2 bases; bases with no gene match: 11. In nucleotides, the CDR3 is TGTGCCAGCAGTTTAACCGGGACAGCCCCACCTTACGAGCAGTACTTC. It codes for CASSLTGTAPPYEQYF.

This clonotype was found many times. The CDR3 DNA reads as TGTGCCATCAGCCGGAGGGAGCAAGAGACCCAGTACTTC. This translates into CAISRREQETQYF. The J gene is TRBJ2-5, the V gene TRBV10-3, with D maybe TRBD2 (6 bases). Germline V gene lookup returns CDR1 ENHRY and CDR2 SYGVKD. There are 13 residues in the CDR3. Trimming left V 6 bases short and J 2 bases short, with 10 bases between.

This clonotype was seen ten or more times. The chain uses TRBV5-1 and TRBJ2-7, with D possibly TRBD2 on 6 matching bases. Deletions cut 1 base from V and 3 bases from J, with 17 bases between. The CDR3 is 16 residues long. CDR1 and CDR2 from the germline V gene are SGHRS and YFSETQ. The CDR3 DNA reads as TGCGCCAGCAGCTTGTTGGGAAGCGGGTACGGCTACGAGCAGTACTTC. Translated, it gives CASSLLGSGYGYEQYF.

This clonotype was picked up a small number of times. The genes are TRBV19 and TRBJ2-7, with 10 nucleotides matching TRBD1. Per germline, CDR1 LNHDA and CDR2 SQIVND (reference sequence). The V and J ends lost 5 bases and 5 bases, in that order; junction bases with no gene match: 6. The CDR3 has 14 residues. The CDR3 loop reads CASSFSTGGNEQYF. CDR3 sequence (DNA): TGTGCCAGTAGTTTCTCGACAGGGGGCAACGAGCAGTACTTC.

The gene calls are TRBV11-3 and TRBJ1-3, with 7 bases matching TRBD1. CDR3 length: 15 amino acids. The V gene end was trimmed by 3 bases and the J gene end by 1 base; junction bases not matched to a gene: 3. Germline V CDR1 and CDR2: SGHNT, YENEEA. CDR3 bases: TGTGCCAGCAGCTTTGACAGGGTATCTGGAAACACCATATATTTT. Its protein is CASSFDRVSGNTIYF.

J is TRBJ2-7 and V is TRBV19; D ambiguous. CDR3 length: 12 amino acids. CDR1 is LNHDA and CDR2 is SQIVND in the germline V gene (reference sequence). V lost 3 bases and J 7 bases, leaving 10 bases between the germline ends. CDR3 amino acids: CASSMINGEQYF. The CDR3 DNA follows: TGTGCCAGTAGTATGATAAACGGTGAGCAGTACTTC.

This chain links TRBV19 with TRBJ1-1; 7 bases agree with TRBD1. With V trimmed by 6 bases and J by 0 bases, 4 bases remained unmatched. CDR1 is LNHDA, CDR2 SQIVND, per germline (reference sequence). CDR3 length: 14 amino acids. The CDR3 DNA is TGTGCCAGTAGAAAGGGACAGCTGAACACTGAAGCTTTCTTT. Its translation is CASRKGQLNTEAFF.

V usage is TRBV12-3 or TRBV12-4 and J usage is TRBJ1-2; D call uncertain. The CDR3 has 14 residues. Deletions cut 2 bases from V and 8 bases from J, with 15 bases between. CDR3 sequence reads: CASSLISRGSGYTF. In DNA, the CDR3 is TGTGCCAGCAGTTTAATTAGTCGAGGTTCGGGCTACACCTTC.

In its sample, this clonotype was seen a few times. A much bigger clone sits one base away, suggesting this may be a read error. The rearrangement links TRBV28 to TRBJ2-3; 7 nucleotides agree with TRBD1. The germline CDR1 and CDR2 sequences are MDHEN and SYDVKM. The CDR3 sequence is 14 residues long. CDR3 DNA sequence: TGTGCCAGCAGCTCGACAGGGAGCACAGATACGCGGTATTTT. Translating gives CASSSTGSTDTRYF. The variable domain in full, with the rest retrieved from reference TRBV28 and TRBJ2-3, is DVKVTQSSRYLVKRTGEKVFLECVQDMDHENMFWYRQDPGLGLRLIYFSYDVKMKEKGDIPEGYSVSREKKERFSLILESASTNQTSMYLCASSSTGSTDTRYFGPGTRLTVL.

This clonotype was detected many times. V usage is TRBV29-1 and J usage is TRBJ2-1; D remains unclear. The CDR3 spans 11 residues. Germline V lookup: CDR1 SQVTM, CDR2 ANQGSEA. V was pared by 1 base and J by 3 bases, with 1 base between. CDR3 loop: CSVEVYNEQFF. In DNA form, the CDR3 reads TGCAGCGTTGAAGTCTACAATGAGCAGTTCTTC.

This chain connects TRBV6-1 to TRBJ2-1, with 9 positions matching TRBD1. The ends lost 6 bases at V and 5 bases at J; junction bases unmatched: 8. Per the germline V gene, CDR1 is MNHNS and CDR2 is SASEGT. The CDR3 has 15 amino acids. CDR3 sequence reads: CASRENRGPNNEQFF. The CDR3 DNA follows: TGTGCCAGCAGAGAGAACAGGGGGCCCAACAATGAGCAGTTCTTC.

This clonotype was seen more than once but under ten times. The chain combines TRBV27 with TRBJ2-6; D unresolved. The CDR3 is 15 residues long. Germline lookup yields CDR1 MNHEY and CDR2 SMNVEV (reference sequence). V was pared by 5 bases and J by 4 bases, with 12 bases between. CDR3 sequence reads: CASSRTARGANVLTF. For the CDR3, the DNA is TGTGCCAGCAGTCGAACCGCACGCGGGGCCAACGTCCTGACTTTC.

There are many counts of this clonotype. This chain connects TRBV2 to TRBJ1-5; D is unresolved. CDR1 SNHLY and CDR2 FYNNEI come from the germline V gene. The CDR3 runs to 15 residues. V dropped 2 bases and J dropped 4 bases, with 12 bases sitting between them. CDR3 loop: CASSEYDGLNQPQHF. The CDR3 DNA reads TGTGCCAGCAGTGAATATGATGGGTTGAATCAGCCCCAGCATTTT.

This clonotype was seen ten or more times. V and J are TRBV12-3 or TRBV12-4 and TRBJ2-1, with 8 bases that match TRBD2. This CDR3 contains 14 residues. Unmatched junction bases numbered 8, after V lost 7 bases and J lost 6 bases. CDR3 coding DNA: TGTGCCAGCACCTTAGCGGGATCAGGCAATGAGCAGTTCTTC. This encodes CASTLAGSGNEQFF.